These 12 T cell receptor beta chains share one sample of origin, sequenced in a study of CXCR3-negative and CXCR3-positive naive CD8 T cells. Study-wide findings and caveats: More hydrophobic TRB CDR3s were found in CXCR3-positive naive cells than in CXCR3-negative naive cells.

Antigens of these TCRs are unknown. UMI-labeled 5' RACE TRB cDNA libraries were prepared from the cells. TCRdb reprocessed the 5' RACE reads and stores each CDR3 protein as one record, lacking DNA. In all, the sample yields approximately 140,000 distinct CDR3 sequences. The specimen sequenced was naive CXCR3+ CD8+ T cells from blood. Stated subset: CD45RO-CCR7+CD27+CD95- naive CD8+ T cells expressing CXCR3 (TNR3+). The source is a human donor in good health. Some clones in this sample may be carry-over from other donors' samples.

The CDR3 sequence: CASSSRDTHTEAFF. The V gene is TRBV5-4, the J gene TRBJ1-1; TCRdb's assignment of TRBD1 cannot be checked, as there is no DNA. Germline V gene sequence: CDR1 SGHNT, CDR2 YYREEE (reference sequence). There are 14 residues in the CDR3.

The V call is TRBV29-1, the J call TRBJ2-3. This CDR3 has 13 residues. Germline CDR1 reads SQVTM; CDR2 reads ANQGSEA. CDR3 amino acids: CSVGLASTDTQYF.

This chain joins TRBV6-6 and TRBJ2-1; TCRdb's D call of TRBD2 is untestable without DNA. CDR3 size: 12 residues. Germline-derived CDR1 and CDR2 are MNHNY and SVGAGI (reference sequence). The CDR3 sequence: CASSISVNEQFF.

The chain uses TRBV7-9 and TRBJ1-1; TCRdb calls TRBD1, which cannot be checked without DNA. Germline CDR1 reads SEHNR; CDR2 reads FQNEAQ (reference sequence). The CDR3 runs 15 residues. CDR3: CASSLTQGMGTEAFF.

The chain links TRBV12-3 or TRBV12-4 to TRBJ1-5; without DNA, the TCRdb call of TRBD1 cannot be checked. The CDR3 extends over 13 amino acids. The CDR3 loop reads CASSVQGYQPQHF.

CDR3 residues: CASSPTMGTYEQYF. This chain uses TRBV4-3 with TRBJ2-7. The CDR3 consists of 14 residues. The germline gives CDR1 LGHNA, CDR2 YSLEER.

The chain couples TRBV7-9 to TRBJ2-2; there is no DNA to check the TCRdb D call of TRBD2. CDR3 size: 16 residues. CDR1 SEHNR and CDR2 FQNEAQ come from the germline V gene (reference sequence). CDR3 sequence: CASSLALGLQVGELFF.

The chain combines TRBV7-6 with TRBJ2-7. Per the germline V gene, CDR1 is SGHVS and CDR2 is FNYEAQ. This CDR3 contains 13 residues. The CDR3 loop reads CASSLETLDEQYF. The full variable domain, with the rest looked up from reference TRBV7-6 and TRBJ2-7, is GAGVSQSPRYKVTKRGQDVALRCDPISGHVSLYWYRQALGQGPEFLTYFNYEAQQDKSGLPNDRFSAERPEGSISTLTIQRTEQRDSAMYRCASSLETLDEQYFGPGTRLTVT.

J is TRBJ1-1 and V is TRBV4-3; TCRdb returns TRBD1, unconfirmable since there is no DNA. The CDR3 runs to 14 residues. Germline CDR1 LGHNA, CDR2 YSLEER. The CDR3 sequence: CASSQQGARTEAFF.

The chain recombines TRBV20-1 with TRBJ2-7; TCRdb proposes TRBD1, but this gene call is untestable without DNA. The CDR3 has 15 residues. Germline V gene lookup returns CDR1 DFQATT and CDR2 SNEGSKA (reference sequence). CDR3 sequence: CSARVTGGAPYEQYF.

The chain employs TRBV3-1 and TRBJ2-3; TCRdb designates TRBD1, a call that cannot be tested without DNA. CDR1 LGHDT and CDR2 YNNKEL come from the germline V gene (reference sequence). The CDR3 length is 16 residues. The CDR3 here is CASSQDEGGDTDTQYF.

V and J are TRBV7-9 and TRBJ2-5. The germline V gene encodes CDR1 SEHNR and CDR2 FQNEAQ (reference sequence). The CDR3 is 13 residues long. CDR3 amino acids: CASSTQDRETQYF.